This TCR beta chain originates from a study of PD-1 blockade in classical Hodgkin lymphoma. A note on this clone: What it binds is unknown.

Study-wide results and limits: Newly diagnosed patients and complete responders had comparable diversity at baseline. Possibly reflecting disease activity or prior therapy, repertoire differences have causes that remain undefined. Unlike CD8+ TCR diversity, which did not rise significantly by C4D1, CD4+ TCR diversity did.

The assay was immunoSEQ multiplex PCR, and TCRdb's table has in-frame clones only and misses some. This table has 10,000 to 13,000 clones, around 75% appearing once. Each patient relapsed following autologous stem cell transplantation, and prior brentuximab vedotin exposure differed. The germline CDR1 and CDR2 sequences are MGHRA and YSYEKL. Losses at the gene ends were 0 bases for V and 5 bases for J; bases not matched to a gene: 10. This CDR3 has 18 residues. Sequencing used peripheral blood mononuclear cells (PBMCs), obtained at baseline. The sequence derives from a human donor with classical Hodgkin lymphoma. The rearrangement links TRBV4-1 to TRBJ2-5, with 12 nucleotides matching TRBD1. Here the CDR3 DNA reads TGCGCCAGCAGCCAAGATCCCTGGGACAGGGGGCGCCGGGAGACCCAGTACTTC. Protein product: CASSQDPWDRGRRETQYF.